Included here is one T cell receptor (beta chain) sequence, with context. The sample originates from a study of T-cell memory formation after mild COVID-19. TCRdb processed the 5' RACE reads anew with MiXCR; each CDR3 protein has one entry. The sample contains approximately 390,000 distinct CDR3 sequences, about 15% of which appear only once. The sequence came from a young man who had mild COVID-19 (a few samples of this study predate the infection). Cell type and time point are not known. Sequencing input: PBMCs or a T cell subset sorted from them (not recorded which).

The DNA of the CDR3 is TGCGCCAGCAGCCAAGATATGGGACTAGTCACAGATACGCAGTATTTT. Its translation: CASSQDMGLVTDTQYF. This chain connects TRBV4-1 to TRBJ2-3; TRBD2 aligns across 8 bases. The ends lost 0 bases at V and 2 bases at J; junction bases unmatched: 4. Germline V gene lookup returns CDR1 MGHRA and CDR2 YSYEKL. The CDR3 is 16 residues long.